The 10 T cell receptor beta chains listed next were all sequenced from one sample in a study of blood T cell repertoires in COVID-19 (dated by TCRdb to 2018 to 2021). Preparation of the library involved the immunoSEQ multiplex PCR assay. The clones in this table, taken by TCRdb from immuneACCESS, are in-frame only. Not every clone is retained; where verified, under half of the shortfall comes from an unresolved V gene, and the cause of the rest is unknown. In all, the sample holds 240,000 or so clones, and more than 75% of those were seen once. The ten top clones hold around 2% of the sample. Sequencing was carried out using PBMCs or T cells enriched from blood (not recorded which). The receptors derive from a woman aged 45 to 65 who had recovered from COVID-19.

The chain combines TRBV15 with TRBJ2-7, with TRBD1 matching over 7 bases. The germline CDR1 and CDR2 sequences are LNHNV and YYDKDF (reference sequence). Trimming removed 3 bases from V and 0 bases from J; junction bases left unmatched: 5. This CDR3 has 15 residues. Here the CDR3 DNA reads TGTGCCACCAGCAGGGGGGACAGAAACTCCTACGAGCAGTACTTC. Encoded protein: CATSRGDRNSYEQYF. Variable domain in full (rest from reference TRBV15 and TRBJ2-7): DAMVIQNPRYQVTQFGKPVTLSCSQTLNHNVMYWYQQKSSQAPKLLFHYYDKDFNNEADTPDNFQSRRPNTSFCFLDIRSPGLGDTAMYLCATSRGDRNSYEQYFGPGTRLTVT.

The chain combines TRBV7-3 with TRBJ2-3; maybe TRBD1 (6 bases). CDR3 size: 14 residues. V was clipped by 5 bases and J by 3 bases, with 12 bases between them. Germline V gene sequence: CDR1 SGHTA, CDR2 FQGTGA. The CDR3 protein is CASSKQGRTDTQYF. CDR3 DNA sequence: TGTGCCAGCAGCAAACAGGGTAGGACAGATACGCAGTATTTT.

This chain connects TRBV7-8 to TRBJ2-1; 13 nucleotides agree with TRBD2. V shed 1 base and J 10 bases; nucleotides not matched to a gene: 4. The CDR3 sequence is 15 residues long. Germline V gives CDR1 SGHVS, CDR2 FQNEAQ. This CDR3 is CASSLGTSGRREQFF. The DNA of the CDR3 is TGTGCCAGCAGCTTAGGGACTAGCGGGAGACGGGAGCAGTTCTTC.

The chain couples TRBV7-2 to TRBJ2-3, with TRBD2 matching over 12 bases. Germline trimming cut 5 bases from V and 12 bases from J; bases unmatched to any gene: 3. CDR1 and CDR2 from the germline V gene are SGHTA and FQGNSA. The CDR3 runs 12 residues. CDR3 loop: CASSATSGSQYF. Here the CDR3 DNA reads TGTGCCAGCAGCGCGACTAGCGGGAGCCAGTATTTT.

The rearrangement uses TRBV7-8 and TRBJ1-5, with TRBD1 as a possible D gene (5 bases). V shed 1 base and J shed 1 base, with 14 bases lying between them. Germline lookup yields CDR1 SGHVS and CDR2 FQNEAQ. The CDR3 consists of 17 residues. The CDR3 nucleotides are TGTGCCAGCAGCTTAGGGATAGCGGGGGGAAGCAATCAGCCCCAGCATTTT. Encoded protein: CASSLGIAGGSNQPQHF.

V usage is TRBV11-3 and J usage is TRBJ2-3, with a tentative D call TRBD2 (6 bases). Trimming pared 5 bases from V and 2 bases from J, leaving 14 bases between. The CDR3 consists of 15 residues. Germline assignment: CDR1 SGHNT and CDR2 YENEEA. The CDR3: CASSPFGGATDTQYF. Here the CDR3 DNA reads TGTGCCAGCAGCCCCTTCGGAGGGGCCACAGATACGCAGTATTTT.

Turning to this clone: This same CDR3 is encoded by further DNA sequences in the sample. The J gene is TRBJ1-1, the V gene TRBV29-1; D may be TRBD1 (6 bases). The V and J ends lost 3 bases and 5 bases respectively, with 13 bases between them. The CDR3 runs 13 residues. From germline, CDR1 is SQVTM and CDR2 ANQGSEA. CDR3 sequence: CSVEGRGGTEAFF. The CDR3 DNA is TGCAGCGTTGAGGGCAGGGGTGGTACTGAAGCTTTCTTT.

J is TRBJ2-1 and V is TRBV6-5; TRBD1 matches at 9 bases. CDR1 and CDR2 from the germline V gene are MNHEY and SVGAGI. With 10 bases clipped from V and 10 bases from J, the junction kept 5 bases outside the gene matches. This CDR3 comprises 11 residues. CDR3 protein: CATNRGREQFF. DNA for the CDR3: TGTGCCACCAACAGGGGGCGGGAGCAGTTCTTC.

This chain uses TRBV9 with TRBJ2-7; TRBD2 is a possible D gene (7 bases). V was pared by 1 base and J by 5 bases, with 19 bases between. The germline CDR1 and CDR2 sequences are SGDLS and YYNGEE. The CDR3 is 16 residues long. CDR3 region: CASSVSGTWLRHEQYF. DNA of the CDR3: TGTGCCAGCAGCGTAAGCGGGACATGGCTAAGGCACGAGCAGTACTTC. The full variable domain, rest sourced from reference TRBV9 and TRBJ2-7, is DSGVTQTPKHLITATGQRVTLRCSPRSGDLSVYWYQQSLDQGLQFLIQYYNGEERAKGNILERFSAQQFPDLHSELNLSSLELGDSALYFCASSVSGTWLRHEQYFGPGTRLTVT.

The genes are TRBV7-2 and TRBJ1-5, with TRBD1 identical over 7 bases. J lost 7 bases, V lost 4 bases, and 4 bases had no gene match. The CDR3 consists of 13 residues. The V gene's germline CDR1 is SGHTA and CDR2 FQGNSA. CDR3 region: CASSSQGGQPQHF. Here the CDR3 DNA reads TGTGCCAGCAGCTCCCAGGGGGGCCAGCCCCAGCATTTT.